The entry below describes one TCR beta chain. Here immunoSEQ multiplex PCR was the method, and the copy in TCRdb shows in-frame clones only, minus some. The sample contains 200,000 to 300,000 clones, around 84% of which appear only once. This specimen belongs to a study of blood T cell repertoires in COVID-19. This CDR3 spans 15 amino acids. Germline CDR1 is SGHTA and CDR2 is FQGNSA. V shed 5 bases, J shed 1 base, and the junction held 4 bases outside the gene matches. This chain uses TRBV7-2 with TRBJ2-2; TRBD1 matches at 7 bases. The specimen sequenced was peripheral blood. The origin of this receptor is a woman aged 18-30 years with acute or convalescent COVID-19. The CDR3 is CASSRTGLNTGELFF. For the CDR3, the DNA is TGTGCCAGCAGCCGGACAGGCCTGAACACCGGGGAGCTGTTTTTT. The full variable domain, with the rest looked up from reference TRBV7-2 and TRBJ2-2, is GAGVSQSPSNKVTEKGKDVELRCDPISGHTALYWYRQSLGQGLEFLIYFQGNSAPDKSGLPSDRFSAERTGGSVSTLTIQRTQQEDSAVYLCASSRTGLNTGELFFGEGSRLTVL.